The 15 T cell receptor beta chains below come from one sample, sequenced in a study of OX40 agonist ivuxolimab in advanced cancers. The table came from immunoSEQ multiplex PCR; TCRdb's copy has only in-frame clones and leaves some out. The top ten hold roughly a tenth of the sample, which has under 65,000 clones, around 89% seen once. Sequencing used CD4+ or CD8+ T cells sorted from blood, obtained in a trial of the OX40 agonist ivuxolimab. All receptors come from an adult with an advanced solid tumor such as melanoma, head and neck, liver or kidney cancer.

V usage is TRBV6-1 and J usage is TRBJ2-2; 8 nucleotides line up with TRBD2. The CDR3 extends over 15 amino acids. Per germline, CDR1 MNHNS and CDR2 SASEGT. The V gene end was trimmed by 1 base and the J gene end by 5 bases; junction bases not matched to a gene: 3. CDR3 in DNA: TGTGCCAGCAGTGAAGGGACTAGCTGGACCGGGGAGCTGTTTTTT. It yields the protein CASSEGTSWTGELFF.

This chain links TRBV28 with TRBJ2-1, with TRBD2 matching 9 bases. The V gene end was trimmed by 6 bases and the J gene end by 1 base; junction bases not matched to a gene: 4. Germline V gives CDR1 MDHEN, CDR2 SYDVKM. This CDR3 comprises 15 residues. The CDR3 nucleotides are TGTGCCAGCAGGAAGGCGGGGGGGTCCTACAATGAGCAGTTCTTC. Translation gives CASRKAGGSYNEQFF.

This chain's CDR3 is CASSNDRAVNQPQHF. CDR3 in DNA: TGTGCCAGTAGTAATGACAGGGCAGTCAATCAGCCCCAGCATTTT. This chain links TRBV19 with TRBJ1-5; 7 bases are shared with TRBD1. Germline V gene sequence: CDR1 LNHDA, CDR2 SQIVND (reference sequence). J gave up 3 bases and V 4 bases, and 6 bases lay outside the gene matches. The CDR3 has 15 residues.

The chain couples TRBV2 to TRBJ2-5; the match to TRBD2 covers 7 bases. Germline V CDR1 and CDR2: SNHLY, FYNNEI. The CDR3 extends over 15 amino acids. After removal of 6 bases from V and 1 base from J, the junction contained 8 bases not matched to a gene. CDR3 in amino acids: CASRTSGTAQETQYF. Written as DNA, the CDR3 is TGTGCCAGCAGAACCAGCGGGACCGCCCAAGAGACCCAGTACTTC.

The chain joins TRBV6-6 to TRBJ1-1; possibly TRBD1 for D (6 bases). The V end lost 8 bases, the J end lost 14 bases, and 21 bases lay between the germline ends. The germline V gene encodes CDR1 MNHNY and CDR2 SVGAGI (reference sequence). The CDR3 loop spans 12 amino acids. The CDR3, as DNA: TGTGCCAGCGGGGGCTGGGGAACCCCGCCCTTCTTT. Translated, it gives CASGGWGTPPFF.

The gene calls are TRBV10-1 and TRBJ2-7, with a possible D match to TRBD1 (5 bases). The length of the CDR3 is 14 residues. Germline lookup yields CDR1 WNHNN and CDR2 SYGVQD (reference sequence). V was clipped by 3 bases and J by 6 bases, with 15 bases between them. The CDR3 region is CASSEVLGRAEQYF. CDR3 bases: TGCGCCAGCAGTGAAGTCCTCGGCAGGGCCGAGCAGTACTTC.

The chain recombines TRBV2 with TRBJ2-1, with D tentatively TRBD1 or TRBD2 (5 bases each). Deletions cut 5 bases from V and 0 bases from J, with 11 bases between. Per germline, CDR1 SNHLY and CDR2 FYNNEI. The CDR3 runs 15 residues. The CDR3 sequence: CASSRDQSSYNEQFF. The CDR3, as DNA: TGTGCCAGCAGTCGGGACCAAAGCTCCTACAATGAGCAGTTCTTC.

This chain joins TRBV4-1 and TRBJ1-5, with TRBD1 matching over 7 bases. Trimming at V came to 1 base and at J to 5 bases, leaving 8 bases not matched to a gene. The germline V gene has CDR1 MGHRA and CDR2 YSYEKL. This CDR3 is built from 16 residues. CDR3 region: CASSQVGGQKDQPQHF. CDR3 coding DNA: TGCGCCAGCAGCCAAGTCGGGGGACAGAAAGATCAGCCCCAGCATTTT.

The chain joins TRBV9 to TRBJ1-1, with D hard to call. V shed 0 bases and J shed 5 bases, with 8 bases lying between them. The length of the CDR3 is 13 residues. Germline assignment: CDR1 SGDLS and CDR2 YYNGEE. CDR3 in amino acids: CASSVALETEAFF. CDR3 sequence (DNA): TGTGCCAGCAGCGTAGCTCTGGAGACTGAAGCTTTCTTT.

The chain employs TRBV6-1 and TRBJ1-2, with 7 bases fitting TRBD1. Looked up from germline, CDR1 is MNHNS and CDR2 is SASEGT. The CDR3 spans 13 residues. After removal of 8 bases from V and 3 bases from J, the junction contained 6 bases not matched to a gene. The CDR3 DNA is TGTGCCAGCTCGGGCAGGGGGGACTATGGCTACACCTTC. Translated: CASSGRGDYGYTF.

This chain joins TRBV5-5 and TRBJ2-2; D gene uncertain. CDR3 length: 15 amino acids. Germline V gene data show CDR1 as SGHKS and CDR2 as YYEKEE (reference sequence). Trimming left V 4 bases short and J 0 bases short, with 10 bases between. CDR3: CASSHRAPNTGELFF. Written as DNA, the CDR3 is TGTGCCAGCAGCCACCGAGCCCCGAACACCGGGGAGCTGTTTTTT.

This chain uses TRBV7-3 with TRBJ1-6, with a tentative D call TRBD1 (5 bases). Trimming removed 4 bases at V and 7 bases at J, with 8 bases between. The CDR3 has 13 residues. The germline V gene has CDR1 SGHTA and CDR2 FQGTGA. Written as DNA, the CDR3 is TGTGCCAGCAGCTCTGGGGCCAATTCACCCCTCCACTTT. It translates to CASSSGANSPLHF.

The chain has TRBV10-3 and TRBJ1-5; 9 nucleotides align to TRBD1. J lost 1 base, V lost 6 bases, and 10 bases had no gene match. The CDR3 has 17 amino acids. Germline CDR1 is ENHRY and CDR2 is SYGVKD. The CDR3 loop is CAISSGQGDASNQPQHF. In DNA, the CDR3 is TGTGCCATCAGCTCGGGACAGGGAGACGCAAGCAATCAGCCCCAGCATTTT.

The genes are TRBV7-9 and TRBJ1-3; no clear D. This CDR3 contains 15 residues. Trimming took off 0 bases at V and 4 bases at J, with 10 bases between the two ends. Germline-derived CDR1 and CDR2 are SEHNR and FQNEAQ (reference sequence). The CDR3, as DNA: TGTGCCAGCAGCTTAGCGCGGACGGGGGGAAACACCATATATTTT. This encodes CASSLARTGGNTIYF.

This rearrangement joins TRBV4-3 to TRBJ1-4, with D possibly TRBD1 on 5 matching bases. The germline CDR1 and CDR2 sequences are LGHNA and YSLEER. The ends were cut back, 0 bases at V and 7 bases at J, with 12 bases in the middle. The CDR3 has 15 amino acids. CDR3 protein: CASSQDKGRGEKLFF. CDR3 coding DNA: TGCGCCAGCAGCCAAGATAAGGGGCGAGGTGAAAAACTGTTTTTT.